Below, 19 T cell receptor beta chains from the same sample are listed, as sequenced in a study of OX40 agonist ivuxolimab in advanced cancers. TCRdb keeps only in-frame clones here, not all; method: immunoSEQ multiplex PCR. The table lists 40,000 to 45,000 clones, around 80% of them singletons. Sequencing used CD4+ or CD8+ T cells sorted from blood, obtained in a trial of the OX40 agonist ivuxolimab. The receptors shown here come from an adult with an advanced solid tumor such as melanoma, head and neck, liver or kidney cancer.

This clone appeared a few times. The chain couples TRBV7-8 to TRBJ2-7; 9 bases agree with TRBD1. J gave up 6 bases and V 3 bases, and 9 bases lay outside the gene matches. The CDR3 loop spans 15 amino acids. CDR1 SGHVS and CDR2 FQNEAQ come from the germline V gene. In nucleotides, the CDR3 is TGTGCCAGCAGCTTTTCCGGGACAGGGATCTCCGAGCAGTACTTC. This translates into CASSFSGTGISEQYF.

This clone turned up a few times. The genes are TRBV29-1 and TRBJ2-3; the D call may be TRBD1 or TRBD2 (6 bases each). The CDR3 covers 16 residues. Trimming took 2 bases from V and 5 from J, leaving 20 bases between them. Germline V gives CDR1 SQVTM, CDR2 ANQGSEA. CDR3 nucleotides: TGCAGCGTTGAATCGGCCTGGGGGGCGCACAAAGATACGCAGTATTTT. Translated: CSVESAWGAHKDTQYF.

The table lists this clone with a count of one. The V and J genes are TRBV28 and TRBJ1-5, with 8 bases lining up with TRBD1. Per the germline V gene, CDR1 is MDHEN and CDR2 is SYDVKM. With V trimmed by 4 bases and J by 1 base, 18 bases remained unmatched. CDR3 length: 20 residues. CDR3 nucleotide sequence: TGTGCCAGCAGTTACCCTACCAGGGGGCGCCTTCTTCAGAGCAATCAGCCCCAGCATTTT. It yields the protein CASSYPTRGRLLQSNQPQHF.

This sequence joins TRBV7-9 and TRBJ1-3; 8 bases are shared with TRBD1. The germline V gene encodes CDR1 SEHNR and CDR2 FQNEAQ (reference sequence). V was clipped by 6 bases and J by 3 bases; unmatched bases: 10. The CDR3 totals 16 residues. The CDR3 region has the DNA TGTGCCAGCAGGGTCGGACAGGGCGAGTTTGGAAACACCATATATTTT. This translates into CASRVGQGEFGNTIYF.

The chain has TRBV18 and TRBJ1-2; TRBD1 matches at 12 bases. Germline V gene lookup returns CDR1 KGHSH and CDR2 LQKENI. V dropped 0 bases and J dropped 8; count of bases not matched to a gene: 7. This CDR3 is 16 amino acids long. The CDR3, as DNA: TGTGCCAGCTCACCACCGGGACAGGGGGCTGGTAGGGGCTACACCTTC. It is translated as CASSPPGQGAGRGYTF.

V and J are TRBV25-1 and TRBJ2-7; tentatively, D is TRBD1 (7 bases). The CDR3 has 15 amino acids. V gave up 2 bases and J gave up 6 bases, with 17 bases separating them. Germline CDR1 is MGHDK and CDR2 is SYGVNS. CDR3 region: CASSELDREEAEQYF. CDR3 DNA sequence: TGTGCCAGCAGTGAACTAGACAGGGAGGAGGCCGAGCAGTACTTC.

The V gene is TRBV5-8, the J gene TRBJ2-1; maybe TRBD2 (5 bases). The CDR3 spans 16 residues. V was pared by 4 bases and J by 8 bases, with 22 bases between. Per the germline V gene, CDR1 is SGHTS and CDR2 is YDEGEE. CDR3 nucleotides: TGTGCCAGCAGCCCGGGCGAGGGAGTGCGCGGCTATGAGCAGTTCTTC. It yields the protein CASSPGEGVRGYEQFF.

The chain couples TRBV10-1 to TRBJ2-7; TRBD2 matches at 7 bases. J gave up 4 bases and V 0 bases, and 9 bases lay outside the gene matches. Germline values: CDR1 WNHNN, CDR2 SYGVQD (reference sequence). CDR3 length: 16 amino acids. This chain's CDR3 is CASSESGAPGGYEQYF. The CDR3 nucleotides are TGCGCCAGCAGTGAGTCTGGAGCGCCGGGGGGATACGAGCAGTACTTC.

This clone has a handful of counts. The chain uses TRBV7-3 and TRBJ2-3; D tentatively reads TRBD1 or TRBD2 (5 bases each). The CDR3 contains 15 residues. V lost 0 bases and J 4 bases, leaving 11 bases between the germline ends. Per the germline V gene, CDR1 is SGHTA and CDR2 is FQGTGA. The CDR3 DNA sequence: TGTGCCAGCAGCTTAACGGGGGTGAGGTCAGATACGCAGTATTTT. Residues: CASSLTGVRSDTQYF.

The genes are TRBV18 and TRBJ1-1; D may be TRBD1 (5 bases). The V gene lost 3 bases and the J gene lost 5 bases, with 16 bases spanning the gap. This CDR3 spans 15 amino acids. Germline CDR1 KGHSH, CDR2 LQKENI. In DNA, the CDR3 is TGTGCCAGCTCACCGAGGAGGGGCGATGGAACTGAAGCTTTCTTT. Translated, it gives CASSPRRGDGTEAFF.

This clone was found a few times. V gene TRBV27 combines with J gene TRBJ1-5, with no clear D. CDR1 is MNHEY, CDR2 SMNVEV, per germline (reference sequence). CDR3 length: 16 residues. Trimming took off 5 bases at V and 6 bases at J, with 20 bases between the two ends. The CDR3 DNA sequence: TGTGCCAGCAGTGGGGTAGGGAAACTTGCTAGTCAGCCCCAGCATTTT. This sequence encodes CASSGVGKLASQPQHF.

The gene calls are TRBV2 and TRBJ1-6; TRBD1 matches 8 bases. CDR3 size: 14 residues. J was trimmed by 2 bases and V by 6 bases; bases with no gene match: 0. The germline V gene has CDR1 SNHLY and CDR2 FYNNEI. CDR3 nucleotides: TGTGCCAGCAGACAGGGGGCCTATAATTCACCCCTCCACTTT. Protein: CASRQGAYNSPLHF.

The genes are TRBV28 and TRBJ1-1; maybe TRBD1 (6 bases). The CDR3 contains 15 residues. From germline, CDR1 is MDHEN and CDR2 SYDVKM. V dropped 2 bases and J dropped 4 bases, with 14 bases sitting between them. The CDR3 protein is CASSLPLIRGTEAFF. In DNA, the CDR3 is TGTGCCAGCAGTTTACCACTAATCAGGGGCACTGAAGCTTTCTTT. Looking up the rest from reference TRBV28 and TRBJ1-1 gives the full variable domain: DVKVTQSSRYLVKRTGEKVFLECVQDMDHENMFWYRQDPGLGLRLIYFSYDVKMKEKGDIPEGYSVSREKKERFSLILESASTNQTSMYLCASSLPLIRGTEAFFGQGTRLTVV.

V usage is TRBV11-2 and J usage is TRBJ1-5, with 8 positions matching TRBD1. V trimming: 3 bases; J trimming: 6 bases; junction bases outside the gene matches: 10. Germline V gene data show CDR1 as SGHAT and CDR2 as FQNNGV. The CDR3 has 16 residues. The CDR3 sequence: CASSLGDRGPSQPQHF. Here the CDR3 DNA reads TGTGCCAGCAGCTTGGGTGACAGGGGTCCCTCTCAGCCCCAGCATTTT. Full variable domain (missing parts from reference TRBV11-2 and TRBJ1-5): EAGVAQSPRYKIIEKRQSVAFWCNPISGHATLYWYQQILGQGPKLLIQFQNNGVVDDSQLPKDRFSAERLKGVDSTLKIQPAKLEDSAVYLCASSLGDRGPSQPQHFGDGTRLSIL.

The V call is TRBV5-1, the J call TRBJ2-5, with D maybe TRBD2 (5 bases). Germline V gene data show CDR1 as SGHRS and CDR2 as YFSETQ. Trimming pared 3 bases from V and 2 bases from J, leaving 11 bases between. The CDR3 is made up of 14 amino acids. The DNA of the CDR3 is TGCGCCAGCAGCTCGGAGGCGGGTCAAGAGACCCAGTACTTC. Translated, it gives CASSSEAGQETQYF.

The genes are TRBV7-3 and TRBJ2-6; D is undetermined. Germline V CDR1 and CDR2: SGHTA, FQGTGA. The CDR3 sequence is 15 residues long. The V end was cut by 5 bases, the J end by 0 bases, with 8 bases between. The DNA of the CDR3 is TGTGCCAGCAGCCTACACGTCTCTGGGGCCAACGTCCTGACTTTC. This codes for CASSLHVSGANVLTF.

This chain uses TRBV5-1 with TRBJ1-1, with 12 bases matching TRBD1. The V segment lost 4 bases and the J segment 0 bases; nucleotides outside the gene matches: 7. Germline V gene sequence: CDR1 SGHRS, CDR2 YFSETQ. CDR3 size: 17 residues. The CDR3 here is CASSPGQGARVNTEAFF. CDR3 DNA sequence: TGCGCCAGCAGCCCGGGACAGGGGGCGCGGGTGAACACTGAAGCTTTCTTT.

This sequence joins TRBV30 and TRBJ1-2; D ambiguous. V was trimmed by 0 bases and J by 4 bases, leaving 6 bases between them. From germline, CDR1 is GTSNPN and CDR2 SVGIG (reference sequence). The CDR3 length is 12 residues. CDR3 sequence reads: CAWSVQSYGYTF. The CDR3 DNA reads TGTGCCTGGAGTGTACAGTCCTATGGCTACACCTTC. The entire variable domain, with the rest obtained from reference TRBV30 and TRBJ1-2, is as follows: SQTIHQWPATLVQPVGSPLSLECTVEGTSNPNLYWYRQAAGRGLQLLFYSVGIGQISSEVPQNLSASRPQDRQFILSSKKLLLSDSGFYLCAWSVQSYGYTFGSGTRLTVV.

This rearrangement joins TRBV7-9 to TRBJ1-3, with D unclear. This CDR3 has 16 amino acids. Germline V gene lookup returns CDR1 SEHNR and CDR2 FQNEAQ (reference sequence). V was shortened by 2 bases and J by 0 bases, with 11 bases between the two germline ends. CDR3 in DNA: TGTGCCAGCAGCTTAAACGGACTGGGCTCTGGAAACACCATATATTTT. Translated: CASSLNGLGSGNTIYF. Full variable domain (remainder filled in from reference TRBV7-9 and TRBJ1-3): DTGVSQNPRHKITKRGQNVTFRCDPISEHNRLYWYRQTLGQGPEFLTYFQNEAQLEKSRLLSDRFSAERPKGSFSTLEIQRTEQGDSAMYLCASSLNGLGSGNTIYFGEGSWLTVV.